The clone carrying this TCR beta chain has a handful of counts. Each CDR3 protein is one row after TCRdb ran MiXCR on the PCR reads. Of around 300,000 distinct CDR3 sequences detected, roughly a quarter appear once; the ten largest clones hold 0.65% to 0.75%. Naive CD8 T cells, phenotype CD8+CD4-CCR7+CD45RA+, were sorted. These data are taken from a study of molecular identifiers for immune sequencing clone quantification. The CDR3 has 18 residues. Trimming cost V 4 bases and J 7 bases; bases outside gene matches: 16. Germline-derived CDR1 and CDR2 are KGHDR and SFDVKD. This chain uses TRBV24-1 with TRBJ2-2; 8 nucleotides align to TRBD2. Source material: naive CD8+ T cells from blood, with Jurkat cell RNA spiked in. Subset indicated: FACS-sorted CD8+CD4-CCR7+CD45RA+ naive T cells. The receptor was isolated from a human donor in good health. Some libraries in this study had Jurkat cell RNA spiked in. DNA of the CDR3: TGTGCCACCAGTGACAATGGAGCGGGAGTGGGGTTCTTCGGGGAGCTGTTTTTT. The encoded protein is CATSDNGAGVGFFGELFF.